This T cell receptor beta chain is drawn from a study of cytomegalovirus exposure and HLA in healthy donors. Study results and limitations: CMV serostatus was the sole immune exposure information available. The study designated 150 to 200 TCR beta chains cytomegalovirus-associated.

Only a few counts were recorded for this clone. What it recognizes is unknown. The V and J ends lost 4 bases and 4 bases, in that order; junction bases with no gene match: 9. The germline V gene encodes CDR1 LGHNT and CDR2 FRNRAP. The CDR3 extends over 17 amino acids. In the PCR, 60 Vbeta and 13 Jbeta primers were used. The assay was immunoSEQ multiplex PCR, and TCRdb's table has in-frame clones only and misses some. The sample consists of about 170,000 clones, about 75% of them appearing once. Sequencing used PBMCs. The rearrangement links TRBV12-5 to TRBJ2-3, with TRBD2 matching over 12 bases. This clonotype was sampled from a man aged 40-49 years in good health and CMV-seropositive. The CDR3 bases are TGTGCTAGTGGTTCCTCGACTAGCGGGAGTCACCCAGATACGCAGTATTTT. As protein: CASGSSTSGSHPDTQYF.